Listed below are T cell receptor beta chains from one sample, sequenced in a study of blood T cell repertoires in COVID-19. Sequencing was performed with immunoSEQ multiplex PCR; in TCRdb, only in-frame clones are kept and a portion is missing. The sample shows some 180,000 clones, around nine tenths of them seen only once. The sequencing input was peripheral blood. These receptors all come from a man aged 50 to 60 with COVID-19, enrolled during active disease. CDR3s include the opening cysteine and the closing phenylalanine or tryptophan. The D gene is left open where the match is weak. A clone size is listed for some rows: how often the clone was seen (once, few, many), or a class if it is expanded.

NA	TRBV9	TRBJ2-3	NA	TGTGCCAGCAGCGCGGGCGCGGGTCCGGGCACAGATACGCAGTATTTT	CASSAGAGPGTDTQYF
NA	TRBV4-3	TRBJ1-3	NA	TGCGCCAGCAGTTCCCAGTCAGGCTCTGGAAACACCATATATTTT	CASSSQSGSGNTIYF
NA	TRBV3-1/TRBV3-2	TRBJ2-3	NA	TGTGCCAGCAGCCTCCCCGGGGAGGTCACACGGGATACGCAGTATTTT	CASSLPGEVTRDTQYF
NA	TRBV25-1	TRBJ2-7	NA	TGTGCCAGCAGTGAAAGCGCGGCAGGGGGGACCTACGAGCAGTACTTC	CASSESAAGGTYEQYF
NA	TRBV14	TRBJ2-2	NA	TGTGCCAGCAGCCATTTCAGCGGGGAGCTGTTTTTT	CASSHFSGELFF
NA	TRBV2	TRBJ2-3	NA	TGTGCCAGCAGTGGAACAGGGTTGACAGATACGCAGTATTTT	CASSGTGLTDTQYF
TRBD1	TRBV27	TRBJ1-6	NA	TGTGCCAGCAGTCCTCGGACAGGGGATTTTGGGAATTCACCCCTCCACTTT	CASSPRTGDFGNSPLHF
NA	TRBV30	TRBJ1-5	NA	TGTGCCTGGAGTGGGGGCTTGAGCAATCAGCCCCAGCATTTT	CAWSGGLSNQPQHF
NA	TRBV7-9	TRBJ1-1	once	TGTGCCAGCAGCCCCGGTGCCGGGGTGAACACTGAAGCTTTCTTT	CASSPGAGVNTEAFF
TRBD1	TRBV9	TRBJ2-2	NA	TGTGCCAGCAGCCCTAGACAGGGGGGAACCGGGGAGCTGTTTTTT	CASSPRQGGTGELFF
TRBD1	TRBV4-2	TRBJ1-2	NA	TGTGCCAGCAGCCAAGATGCGACAGGGGGCTACTATGGCTACACCTTC	CASSQDATGGYYGYTF
TRBD1	TRBV27	TRBJ2-7	once	TGTGCCAGCAGTCCCCCGGTGGGGACAGGGGTCCACGAGCAGTACTTC	CASSPPVGTGVHEQYF
TRBD2	TRBV25-1	TRBJ2-5	NA	TGTGCCAGCAGTGAGGCGGGAGCACAAGAGACCCAGTACTTC	CASSEAGAQETQYF
NA	TRBV5-6	TRBJ2-5	NA	TGTGCCAGCAGCCCTCGCCAGCAAGAGACCCAGTACTTC	CASSPRQQETQYF
TRBD1	TRBV28	TRBJ1-3	few	TGTGCCAGCAGGAGCGAAGGGGGACAGGGGGGGAACACCATATATTTT	CASRSEGGQGGNTIYF
TRBD1	TRBV5-4	TRBJ2-3	NA	TGTGCCAGCAGCTCGTCGGGACAGGGGGCAGATACGCAGTATTTT	CASSSSGQGADTQYF
TRBD1	TRBV7-2	TRBJ2-1	few	TGTGCCAGCAGCTTAACGGTGGGACAGGCCAATGAGCAGTTCTTC	CASSLTVGQANEQFF
NA	TRBV24-1	TRBJ2-1	once	TGTGCCACCAGTGATGGAGAGAGGACAGTTGGCAATGAGCAGTTCTTC	CATSDGERTVGNEQFF
TRBD1	TRBV2	TRBJ1-5	NA	TGTGCCAGCAGTGGGGACAGGGGGCATCAGCCCCAGCATTTT	CASSGDRGHQPQHF
TRBD2	TRBV7-2	TRBJ2-1	NA	TGTGCCAGCAGCTTAGGCGGGAGCTACAATGAGCAGTTCTTC	CASSLGGSYNEQFF
NA	TRBV6-2/TRBV6-3	TRBJ2-5	NA	TGTGCCAGCAGTTACTCGAAGGGGAAGGGAGAGACCCAGTACTTC	CASSYSKGKGETQYF
NA	TRBV2	TRBJ1-4	NA	TGTGCCAGCAGGAGTGATAATGAAAAACTGTTTTTT	CASRSDNEKLFF
NA	TRBV6-6	TRBJ1-1	NA	TGTGCCAGCAGTTACTCCCAGAACACTGAAGCTTTCTTT	CASSYSQNTEAFF
NA	TRBV2	TRBJ1-4	NA	TGTGCCAGCAGTAAAGCAAACAGGGAAAAACTGTTTTTT	CASSKANREKLFF
NA	TRBV9	TRBJ1-1	NA	TGTGCCAGCAGCGTAGCGGGGAGGGACACTGAAGCTTTCTTT	CASSVAGRDTEAFF
TRBD1	TRBV18	TRBJ1-6	NA	TGTGCCAGCTCACCAGGGGACAGTAGCCCCCAACGACTTTCACCCCTCCACTTT	CASSPGDSSPQRLSPLHF
NA	TRBV5-4	TRBJ2-1	NA	TGTGCCAGCAGCTTAAGACGAGACTCCTCCTACAATGAGCAGTTCTTC	CASSLRRDSSYNEQFF
TRBD2	TRBV19	TRBJ2-1	NA	TGTGCCAGTAGTCCGAATATAGCGGGAGGGGGGCAGTTCTTC	CASSPNIAGGGQFF
TRBD1	TRBV7-6	TRBJ1-5	NA	TGTGCCAGCAGCGTAAGTGTGGGACAGGGTAGCAATCAGCCCCAGCATTTT	CASSVSVGQGSNQPQHF
TRBD1	TRBV5-1	TRBJ2-1	NA	TGCGCCAGCAGCTTGAAGGGGGCCATCAATGAGCAGTTCTTC	CASSLKGAINEQFF
NA	TRBV3-1/TRBV3-2	TRBJ1-6	NA	TGTGCCAGCAGCCGAACAGTTGGAGGATCCTATAATTCACCCCTCCACTTT	CASSRTVGGSYNSPLHF
TRBD1	TRBV7-2	TRBJ2-1	NA	TGTGCCAGCAGCTTAGTAGGCAGGGGGCTTTACAATGAGCAGTTCTTC	CASSLVGRGLYNEQFF